These T cell receptor beta chains were read from a single sample in a study of control samples from healthy donors and cancer patients. Profiling relied on immunoSEQ multiplex PCR, and the TCRdb table lists in-frame clones only, not all of them. Seen here are about 16,000 clones, around 90% observed once, and the top ten hold around 32%. The specimen sequenced was PBMCs. These receptors originate from a man between 60 and 70 years old with head and neck cancer. CDR3s include the opening cysteine and the closing phenylalanine or tryptophan. Fields, in order: clone size, J gene, CDR3 length, V gene, D gene, CDR3 protein, CDR3 DNA. D genes are given only for firm matches. A clone size is listed for some rows: how often the clone was seen (once, few, many), or a class if it is expanded.

-	TRBJ1-2	18	TRBV7-9	TRBD1	CASSRSLTGTRGNYGYTF	TGTGCCAGCAGCCGTTCTTTGACAGGGACCAGGGGTAACTATGGCTACACCTTC
-	TRBJ2-5	16	TRBV7-9	TRBD2	CAQSEPELAGGETQYF	TGTGCCCAAAGTGAACCCGAACTAGCGGGGGGGGAGACCCAGTACTTC
-	TRBJ1-6	14	TRBV2	TRBD1	CATSTGQGNSPLHF	TGTGCCACCTCTACGGGACAGGGGAATTCACCCCTCCACTTT
-	TRBJ2-7	14	TRBV6-6	TRBD2	CASSFAGTSNEQYF	TGTGCCAGCAGTTTTGCCGGGACTAGTAACGAGCAGTACTTC
-	TRBJ2-5	13	TRBV7-8	-	CASTTRREETQYF	TGTGCCAGCACCACCCGGCGGGAAGAGACCCAGTACTTC
few	TRBJ1-2	12	TRBV2	-	CASSEEGHGYTF	TGTGCCAGCAGTGAAGAGGGACATGGCTACACCTTC
-	TRBJ2-7	14	TRBV6-1	-	CASSEALQGGEQYF	TGTGCCAGCAGTGAAGCGCTGCAGGGAGGCGAGCAGTACTTC
-	TRBJ2-4	16	TRBV28	-	CASSPDMGLAKNIQYF	TGTGCCAGCAGTCCTGACATGGGACTAGCCAAAAACATTCAGTACTTC
-	TRBJ1-2	16	TRBV7-2	-	CASRRTRDIPWAGYTF	TGTGCCAGCAGACGTACCCGGGACATCCCTTGGGCTGGCTACACCTTC
-	TRBJ2-4	16	TRBV11-3	TRBD2	CASSLGGGIGQNIQYF	TGTGCCAGCAGCCTAGGCGGGGGGATCGGCCAAAACATTCAGTACTTC
-	TRBJ2-5	17	TRBV5-1	TRBD2	CASSPGTSGGNQETQYF	TGCGCCAGCAGCCCAGGGACTAGCGGGGGGAACCAAGAGACCCAGTACTTC
-	TRBJ2-2	14	TRBV29-1	-	CSVRVVANTGELFF	TGCAGCGTTAGGGTTGTCGCGAACACCGGGGAGCTGTTTTTT
-	TRBJ2-1	14	TRBV7-2	-	CASSPSLATNEQFF	TGTGCCAGCAGCCCCTCCTTAGCGACAAATGAGCAGTTCTTC
-	TRBJ2-2	15	TRBV11-2	TRBD1	CASSGEGGMFGELFF	TGTGCCAGCAGCGGCGAAGGGGGCATGTTCGGGGAGCTGTTTTTT
-	TRBJ2-3	15	TRBV4-2	TRBD1	CASSPGTGGVDTQYF	TGTGCCAGCAGCCCCGGGACAGGGGGCGTAGATACGCAGTATTTT
-	TRBJ2-1	18	TRBV5-5	-	CASSPGIIAASPYNEQFF	TGTGCCAGCAGCCCGGGGATAATAGCGGCATCGCCCTACAATGAGCAGTTCTTC
-	TRBJ1-1	17	TRBV6-4	TRBD1	CASSEPNTGGEDTEAFF	TGTGCCAGCAGTGAACCCAACACAGGGGGCGAGGACACTGAAGCTTTCTTT
-	TRBJ1-1	14	TRBV5-1	-	CASSLNSQNTEAFF	TGCGCCAGCAGCTTAAACTCGCAGAACACTGAAGCTTTCTTT
medium-sized	TRBJ1-5	16	TRBV15	-	CATRAGGGGSNQPQHF	TGTGCCACCAGGGCGGGAGGGGGGGGTAGCAATCAGCCCCAGCATTTT
-	TRBJ2-1	12	TRBV6-6	-	CASSYPGLEQFF	TGTGCCAGCAGTTACCCCGGTTTAGAGCAGTTCTTC
-	TRBJ2-3	14	TRBV6-5	-	CASSMGGYTDTQYF	TGTGCCAGCAGCATGGGGGGATACACAGATACGCAGTATTTT
-	TRBJ2-7	14	TRBV6-5	-	CASSPTGLAYEQYF	TGTGCCAGCAGCCCGACAGGCCTGGCCTACGAGCAGTACTTC
-	TRBJ1-1	12	TRBV6-5	-	CASSYGGQGAFF	TGTGCCAGCAGTTACGGTGGCCAGGGAGCTTTCTTT
once	TRBJ2-7	13	TRBV7-2	-	CASSLVVTYEQYF	TGTGCCAGCAGCTTAGTGGTAACCTACGAGCAGTACTTC
-	TRBJ2-2	11	TRBV7-3	-	CASSPGGELFF	TGTGCCAGCTCCCCGGGCGGGGAGCTGTTTTTT
-	TRBJ1-4	13	TRBV7-9	-	CASSWAGGEKLFF	TGTGCCAGCAGCTGGGCCGGGGGGGAAAAACTGTTTTTT
-	TRBJ1-6	15	TRBV3-1/TRBV3-2	TRBD1	CASSPRDRDASPLHF	TGTGCCAGCAGCCCCCGGGACAGGGATGCTTCACCCCTCCACTTT
-	TRBJ2-7	13	TRBV18	-	CASSPPDMYEQYF	TGTGCCAGCTCACCACCGGATATGTACGAGCAGTACTTC
-	TRBJ1-5	16	TRBV18	TRBD1	CASSVDRGYSNQPQHF	TGTGCCAGCTCGGTCGACAGGGGATATAGCAATCAGCCCCAGCATTTT
-	TRBJ1-4	14	TRBV7-8	-	CASSLETTNEKLFF	TGTGCCAGCAGCTTAGAAACAACTAATGAAAAACTGTTTTTT
-	TRBJ2-7	15	TRBV5-4	-	CASSLAGGFSYEQYF	TGTGCCAGCAGCTTGGCCGGGGGATTTTCCTACGAGCAGTACTTC
medium-sized	TRBJ2-3	16	TRBV6-1	-	CASSESEGGSTDTQYF	TGTGCCAGCAGTGAAAGTGAGGGTGGTAGCACAGATACGCAGTATTTT
-	TRBJ1-1	14	TRBV5-1	TRBD1	CASSAGQGTLEAFF	TGCGCCAGCAGCGCGGGACAGGGAACCCTCGAAGCTTTCTTT